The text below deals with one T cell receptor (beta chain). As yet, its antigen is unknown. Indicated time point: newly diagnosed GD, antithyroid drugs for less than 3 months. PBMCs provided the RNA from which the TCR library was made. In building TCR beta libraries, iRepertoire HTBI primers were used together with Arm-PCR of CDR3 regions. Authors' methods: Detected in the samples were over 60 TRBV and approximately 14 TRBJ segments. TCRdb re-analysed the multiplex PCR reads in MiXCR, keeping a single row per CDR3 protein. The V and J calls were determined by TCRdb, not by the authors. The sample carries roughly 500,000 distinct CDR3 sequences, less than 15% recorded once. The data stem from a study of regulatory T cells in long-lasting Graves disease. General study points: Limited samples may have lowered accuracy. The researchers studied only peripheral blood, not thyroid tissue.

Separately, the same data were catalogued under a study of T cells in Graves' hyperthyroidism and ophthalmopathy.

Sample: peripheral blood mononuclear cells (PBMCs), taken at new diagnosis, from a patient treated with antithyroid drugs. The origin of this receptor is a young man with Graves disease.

CDR3 sequence (DNA): TGTGCCAGCAGGACAGACAGGGGGCGAGGTGAAGCTTTCTTT. Its translation: CASRTDRGRGEAFF. The chain combines TRBV2 with TRBJ1-1, with TRBD1 identical over 10 bases. CDR1 and CDR2 (germline): SNHLY, FYNNEI. The CDR3 is 14 residues long. V was clipped by 6 bases and J by 7 bases; unmatched bases: 8.